This T cell receptor (beta chain) is drawn from a study of blood T cells in healthy people across ages. Overall study results and limits: With naive T cell percentage, TCR beta diversity showed a strong correlation.

Alongside a J-beta primer mix, a sample-barcoded 5' primer served in a second PCR lasting roughly 7 to 11 cycles. MiXCR, run by TCRdb on the 5' RACE reads, gives a single entry per CDR3 protein. The sample holds 750,000 to 1,000,000 distinct CDR3 sequences, 25% to 35% seen once. This clonotype was found once. Antigen unknown. The same sample was also used in a study of T cells of mothers and their children. That report notes: Unrelated pairs and related pairs have their TCR recombination output shaped similarly by thymic selection.

Sequences were obtained from blood. The sequence was collected from a woman in her thirties or forties in good health.

CDR3 protein: CASSQGQGQGFSPLHF. In DNA, the CDR3 is TGTGCCAGCAGCCAAGGACAGGGACAGGGGTTTTCACCCCTCCACTTT. The chain recombines TRBV4-2 with TRBJ1-6; 10 bases line up with TRBD1. V lost 1 base to trimming and J lost 9 bases; unmatched junction nucleotides: 6. This CDR3 is 16 amino acids long. CDR1 LGHNA and CDR2 YNFKEQ come from the germline V gene.